Following are 11 T cell receptor beta chains from one sample sequenced in a study of beta chain features in type 1 diabetes. Whole-study results and caveats: There was a moderate but significant shortening of TCRB CDR3s in all four CD4+ subsets of Type 1 diabetes patients.

Expressed TCRB transcripts were sequenced after all isolated RNA was converted to cDNA. The method was immunoSEQ multiplex PCR; TCRdb's version includes in-frame clones alone and lacks a portion of them. The profile covers 250,000 to 300,000 clones, with around 25% appearing a single time and about 0.012% taken by the ten largest. Their target antigens are unknown. Sequenced input: naive CD4+ T cells from blood. These receptors came from a woman aged 25 to 39 with type 1 diabetes.

The chain has TRBV2 and TRBJ2-3; D is perhaps TRBD1 or TRBD2 (5 bases each). Trimming stripped 8 bases from V and 2 bases from J, with 11 bases between. Germline loops: CDR1 SNHLY, CDR2 FYNNEI. The CDR3 sequence is 13 residues long. The DNA of the CDR3 is TGTGCCAGCCGTGGGGGAGTCACAGATACGCAGTATTTT. Amino acid sequence: CASRGGVTDTQYF.

This sequence joins TRBV29-1 and TRBJ1-1; 7 bases line up with TRBD1. With V trimmed by 6 bases and J by 5 bases, 15 bases remained unmatched. The CDR3 length is 15 residues. Per germline, CDR1 SQVTM and CDR2 ANQGSEA. The CDR3 region is CSVRTWTGPLTEAFF. The CDR3 DNA sequence: TGCAGCGTCCGGACCTGGACAGGACCTCTGACTGAAGCTTTCTTT. The complete variable domain, with remaining parts taken from reference TRBV29-1 and TRBJ1-1, reads SAVISQKPSRDICQRGTSLTIQCQVDSQVTMMFWYRQQPGQSLTLIATANQGSEATYESGFVIDKFPISRPNLTFSTLTVSNMSPEDSSIYLCSVRTWTGPLTEAFFGQGTRLTVV.

In its sample, this clone was seen a few times. The rearrangement links TRBV11-2 to TRBJ2-4, with D possibly TRBD1 on 6 matching bases. Germline CDR1 SGHAT, CDR2 FQNNGV. This CDR3 spans 16 amino acids. V gave up 7 bases and J gave up 0 bases, with 16 bases separating them. This CDR3 is CASTEGHRLAKNIQYF. The CDR3 DNA sequence: TGTGCCAGCACCGAGGGACACCGGCTAGCCAAAAACATTCAGTACTTC.

The chain has TRBV2 and TRBJ2-5, with a tentative D call TRBD1 (6 bases). The CDR3 totals 13 residues. Germline V gives CDR1 SNHLY, CDR2 FYNNEI. The germline V and J ends were trimmed by 10 bases and 5 bases, with 17 bases remaining between them. The CDR3, as DNA: TGTGCCACCCAAGGGGGTGGATGGGAGACCCAGTACTTC. Protein sequence: CATQGGGWETQYF.

This clone was detected only a few times. V usage is TRBV29-1 and J usage is TRBJ2-3, with 9 nucleotides matching TRBD2. CDR3 size: 14 residues. The J segment lost 2 bases and the V segment lost 4 bases, leaving 4 bases of the junction unmatched. Germline V gene sequence: CDR1 SQVTM, CDR2 ANQGSEA. CDR3 sequence: CSVVPGLATDTQYF. As DNA, the CDR3 is TGCAGCGTTGTCCCGGGACTAGCCACAGATACGCAGTATTTT.

The chain is built from TRBV11-3 and TRBJ2-5, with 11 nucleotides matching TRBD2. CDR1 and CDR2 (germline): SGHNT, YENEEA. After removal of 1 base from V and 5 bases from J, the junction contained 3 bases not matched to a gene. This CDR3 spans 15 amino acids. CDR3 in amino acids: CASSLVLAGGETQYF. The CDR3 nucleotides are TGTGCCAGCAGCTTAGTTCTAGCGGGAGGCGAGACCCAGTACTTC.

Note on this clone: Other DNA sequences in this sample translate to the same CDR3. The rearrangement joins TRBV5-1 to TRBJ1-1; 7 bases agree with TRBD1. Germline assignment: CDR1 SGHRS and CDR2 YFSETQ. Germline trimming cut 2 bases from V and 0 bases from J; bases unmatched to any gene: 4. This CDR3 is 15 amino acids long. This CDR3 is CASSFGTVLNTEAFF. CDR3 DNA sequence: TGCGCCAGCAGCTTCGGGACAGTCCTGAACACTGAAGCTTTCTTT.

The chain's CDR3 is CASVTGRDEKLFF. The CDR3, as DNA: TGTGCCAGCGTGACAGGGAGAGATGAAAAACTGTTTTTT. The chain employs TRBV28 and TRBJ1-4; 7 nucleotides align to TRBD1. CDR3 size: 13 residues. Losses at the gene ends were 8 bases for V and 6 bases for J; bases not matched to a gene: 6. The germline CDR1 and CDR2 sequences are MDHEN and SYDVKM.

The chain uses TRBV14 and TRBJ1-2; D is unclear. CDR1 is SGHDN, CDR2 FVKESK, per germline. V was trimmed by 1 base and J by 3 bases, leaving 15 bases between them. The CDR3 has 16 amino acids. The CDR3 DNA sequence: TGTGCCAGCAGCCAAGTCGGCCGGGAATTGCACTATGGCTACACCTTC. Translated: CASSQVGRELHYGYTF.

The chain couples TRBV7-9 to TRBJ2-7; 7 nucleotides line up with TRBD2. CDR3 length: 16 residues. J lost 0 bases, V lost 2 bases, and 7 bases had no gene match. Germline V CDR1 and CDR2: SEHNR, FQNEAQ (reference sequence). The CDR3 DNA follows: TGTGCCAGCAGCTTAAGAGGTAGCGGGCCCTCCTACGAGCAGTACTTC. Amino acid sequence: CASSLRGSGPSYEQYF.

The chain's CDR3 is CAWSVQSGLETQYF. CDR3 bases: TGTGCCTGGAGTGTACAGTCAGGGTTGGAGACCCAGTACTTC. The chain has TRBV30 and TRBJ2-5, with TRBD1 as a possible D gene (5 bases). CDR3 length: 14 residues. The germline V gene has CDR1 GTSNPN and CDR2 SVGIG (reference sequence). Trimming stripped 0 bases from V and 5 bases from J, with 13 bases between.